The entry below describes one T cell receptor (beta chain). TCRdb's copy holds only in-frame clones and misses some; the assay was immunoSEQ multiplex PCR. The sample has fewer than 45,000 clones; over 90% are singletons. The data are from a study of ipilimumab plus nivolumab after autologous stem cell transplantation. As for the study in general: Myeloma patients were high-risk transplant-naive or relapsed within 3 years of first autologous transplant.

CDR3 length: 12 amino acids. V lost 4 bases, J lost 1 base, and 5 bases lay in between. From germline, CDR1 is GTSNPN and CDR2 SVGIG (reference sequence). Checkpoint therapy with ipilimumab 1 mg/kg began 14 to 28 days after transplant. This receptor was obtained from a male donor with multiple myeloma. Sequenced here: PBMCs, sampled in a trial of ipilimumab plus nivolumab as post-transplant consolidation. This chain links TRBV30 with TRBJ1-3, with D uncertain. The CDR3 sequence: CAWKRSGNTIYF. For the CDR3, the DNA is TGTGCCTGGAAACGGTCTGGAAACACCATATATTTT.